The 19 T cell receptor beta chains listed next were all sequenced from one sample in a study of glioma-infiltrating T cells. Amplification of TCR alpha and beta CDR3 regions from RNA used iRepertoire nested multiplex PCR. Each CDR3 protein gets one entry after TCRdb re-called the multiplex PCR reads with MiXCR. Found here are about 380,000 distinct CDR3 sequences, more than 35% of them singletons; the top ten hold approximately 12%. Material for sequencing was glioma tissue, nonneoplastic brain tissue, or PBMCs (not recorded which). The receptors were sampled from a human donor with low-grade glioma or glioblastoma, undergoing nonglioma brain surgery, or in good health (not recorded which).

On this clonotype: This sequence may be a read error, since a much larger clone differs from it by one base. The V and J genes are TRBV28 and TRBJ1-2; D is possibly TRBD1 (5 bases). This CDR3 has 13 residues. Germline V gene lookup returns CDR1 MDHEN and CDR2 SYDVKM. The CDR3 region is CAVYRTSNHGYTF. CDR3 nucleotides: TGTGCCGTCTACAGGACCTCTAACCATGGCTACACCTTC.

The CDR3 loop is CASTEMGHPNTEAFF. As DNA, the CDR3 is TGCGCCAGCACCGAAATGGGACACCCGAACACTGAAGCTTTCTTT. The chain is built from TRBV5-1 and TRBJ1-1, with D tentatively TRBD1 (6 bases). The CDR3 is 15 residues long. Between the trimmed V and J ends, which lost 6 bases and 1 base, there was a span of 16 bases. CDR1 SGHRS and CDR2 YFSETQ come from the germline V gene.

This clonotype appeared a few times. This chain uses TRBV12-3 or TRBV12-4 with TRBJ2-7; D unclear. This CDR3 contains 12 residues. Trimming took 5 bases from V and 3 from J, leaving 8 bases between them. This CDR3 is CASSTDDYEQYF. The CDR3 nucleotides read TGTGCCAGCAGTACGGACGACTACGAGCAGTACTTC.

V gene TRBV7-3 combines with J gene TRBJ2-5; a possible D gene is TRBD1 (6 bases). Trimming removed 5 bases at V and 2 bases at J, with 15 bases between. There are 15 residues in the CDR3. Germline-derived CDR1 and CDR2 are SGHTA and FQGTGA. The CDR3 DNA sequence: TGTGCCAGCAGCCCGCAACCAGGGGAACAAGAGACCCAGTACTTC. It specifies CASSPQPGEQETQYF.

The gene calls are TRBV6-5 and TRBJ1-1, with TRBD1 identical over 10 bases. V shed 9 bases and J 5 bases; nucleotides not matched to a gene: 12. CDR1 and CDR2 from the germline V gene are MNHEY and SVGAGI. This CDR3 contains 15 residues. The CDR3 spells CARSAPGQGRTEAFF. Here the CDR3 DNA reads TGTGCCAGAAGTGCTCCGGGACAGGGGAGAACTGAAGCTTTCTTT.

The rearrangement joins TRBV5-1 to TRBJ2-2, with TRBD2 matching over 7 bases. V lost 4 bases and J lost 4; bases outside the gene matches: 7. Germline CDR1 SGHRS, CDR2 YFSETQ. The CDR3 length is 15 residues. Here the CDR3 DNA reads TGCGCCAGCAGCCCGCTAGCGGCAGGCACCGGGGAGCTGTTTTTT. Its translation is CASSPLAAGTGELFF.

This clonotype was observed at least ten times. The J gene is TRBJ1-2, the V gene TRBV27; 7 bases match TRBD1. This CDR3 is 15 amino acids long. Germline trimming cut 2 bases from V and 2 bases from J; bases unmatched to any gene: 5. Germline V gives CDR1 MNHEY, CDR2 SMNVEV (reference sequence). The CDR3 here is CASSLTPDRNYGYTF. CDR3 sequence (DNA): TGTGCCAGCAGTTTAACCCCGGACAGGAACTATGGCTACACCTTC.

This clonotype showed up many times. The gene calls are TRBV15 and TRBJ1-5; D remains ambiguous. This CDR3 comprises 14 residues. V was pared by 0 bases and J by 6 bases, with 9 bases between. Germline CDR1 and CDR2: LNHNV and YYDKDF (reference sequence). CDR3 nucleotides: TGTGCCACCAGCAGAGAGGAAGGCGGTCAGCCCCAGCATTTT. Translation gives CATSREEGGQPQHF.

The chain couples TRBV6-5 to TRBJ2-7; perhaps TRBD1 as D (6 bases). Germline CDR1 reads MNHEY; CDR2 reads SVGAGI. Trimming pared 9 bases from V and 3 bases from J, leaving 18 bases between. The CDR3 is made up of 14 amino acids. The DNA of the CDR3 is TGTGCCAGTGAATTCAGGACAGCCAGCTACGAGCAGTACTTC. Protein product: CASEFRTASYEQYF.

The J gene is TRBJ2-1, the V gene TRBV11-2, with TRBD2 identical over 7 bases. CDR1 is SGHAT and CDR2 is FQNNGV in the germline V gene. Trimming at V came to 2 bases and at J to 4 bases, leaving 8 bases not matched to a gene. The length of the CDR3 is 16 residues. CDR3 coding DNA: TGTGCCAGCAGCTTAAGGGCTAGCGGCGTGTACAATGAGCAGTTCTTC. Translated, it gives CASSLRASGVYNEQFF.

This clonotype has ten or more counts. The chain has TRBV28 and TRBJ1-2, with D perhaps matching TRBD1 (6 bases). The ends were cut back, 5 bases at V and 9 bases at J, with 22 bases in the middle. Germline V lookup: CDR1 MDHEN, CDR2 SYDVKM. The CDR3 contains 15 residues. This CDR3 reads CASSTRLDSPTRYTF. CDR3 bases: TGTGCCAGCAGTACCCGCTTGGACAGTCCTACCCGCTACACCTTC.

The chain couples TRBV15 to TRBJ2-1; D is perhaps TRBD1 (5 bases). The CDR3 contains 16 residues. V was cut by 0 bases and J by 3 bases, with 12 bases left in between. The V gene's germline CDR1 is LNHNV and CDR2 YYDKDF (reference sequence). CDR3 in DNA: TGTGCCACCAGCAGAGATGGCAGGGTCAGCTACAATGAGCAGTTCTTC. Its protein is CATSRDGRVSYNEQFF.

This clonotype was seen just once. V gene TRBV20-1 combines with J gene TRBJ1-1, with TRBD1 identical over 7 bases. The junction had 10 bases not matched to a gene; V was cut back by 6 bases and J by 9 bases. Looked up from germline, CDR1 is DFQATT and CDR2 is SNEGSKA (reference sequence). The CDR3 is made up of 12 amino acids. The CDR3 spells CSANLGQLKAFF. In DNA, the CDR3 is TGCAGTGCGAACTTGGGACAGTTAAAAGCTTTCTTT.

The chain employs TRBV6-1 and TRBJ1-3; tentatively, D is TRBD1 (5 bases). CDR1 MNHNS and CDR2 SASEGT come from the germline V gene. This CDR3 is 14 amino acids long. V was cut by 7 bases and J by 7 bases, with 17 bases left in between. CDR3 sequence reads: CASISGRALNTIYF. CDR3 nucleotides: TGTGCCAGCATCTCCGGCAGGGCATTGAACACCATATATTTT.

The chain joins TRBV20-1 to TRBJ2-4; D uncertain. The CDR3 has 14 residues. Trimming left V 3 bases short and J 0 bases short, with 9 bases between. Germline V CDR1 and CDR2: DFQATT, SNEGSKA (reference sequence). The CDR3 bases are TGCAGTGCTAGCCAGGATCGAGCCAAAAACATTCAGTACTTC. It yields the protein CSASQDRAKNIQYF.

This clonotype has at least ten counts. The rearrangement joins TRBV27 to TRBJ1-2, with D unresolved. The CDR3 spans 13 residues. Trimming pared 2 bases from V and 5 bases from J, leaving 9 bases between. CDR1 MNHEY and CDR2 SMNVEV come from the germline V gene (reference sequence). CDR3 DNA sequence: TGTGCCAGCAGTTTAAGGCAAGGATATGGCTACACCTTC. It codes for CASSLRQGYGYTF.

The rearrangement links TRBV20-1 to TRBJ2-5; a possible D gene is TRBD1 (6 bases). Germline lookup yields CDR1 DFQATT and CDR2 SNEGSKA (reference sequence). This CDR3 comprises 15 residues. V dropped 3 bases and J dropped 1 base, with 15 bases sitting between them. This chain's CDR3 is CSARLFQGFQETQYF. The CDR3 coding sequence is TGCAGTGCTAGGTTATTTCAGGGGTTCCAAGAGACCCAGTACTTC.

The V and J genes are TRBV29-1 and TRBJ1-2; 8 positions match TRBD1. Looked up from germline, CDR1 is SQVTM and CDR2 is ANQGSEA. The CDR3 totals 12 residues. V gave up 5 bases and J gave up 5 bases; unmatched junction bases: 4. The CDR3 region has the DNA TGCAGCGTTCGGACAGGGATATATGGCTACACCTTC. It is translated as CSVRTGIYGYTF.

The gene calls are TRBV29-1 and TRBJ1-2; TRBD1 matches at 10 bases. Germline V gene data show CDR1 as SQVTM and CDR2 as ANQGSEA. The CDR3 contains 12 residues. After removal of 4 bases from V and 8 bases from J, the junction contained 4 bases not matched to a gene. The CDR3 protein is CSVVGTGEGYTF. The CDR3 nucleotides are TGCAGCGTTGTTGGGACAGGGGAAGGCTACACCTTC.